This T cell receptor beta chain was obtained from a study of blood T cells in healthy people across ages. Study-level information: With template switching, about one barcoded beta molecule was captured per two T cells.

Together with a sample-barcoded 5' primer, a J-beta primer mix was included in a second PCR lasting roughly 7 to 11 cycles. Every cDNA molecule carried a tag from a template-switch adaptor bearing 12 random nucleotides. From the 5' RACE reads, TCRdb called clonotypes with MiXCR, one entry per CDR3 protein. The sample includes 1.5 million to 1.9 million distinct CDR3 sequences, about 45% of them seen just once. The donors, all healthy, were Caucasians living in Russia, aged roughly 6 to 95. The receptor was derived from a woman under 30 in good health. Sequenced sample: blood.

CDR3 sequence (DNA): TGTGCCAGCAGCCCCCCGGCAGGGAGAAGTGAGCAGTTCTTC. It encodes CASSPPAGRSEQFF. The chain combines TRBV7-8 with TRBJ2-1, with D perhaps TRBD1 or TRBD2 (5 bases each). V gave up 5 bases and J gave up 9 bases, with 17 bases separating them. The CDR3 extends over 14 amino acids. Looked up from germline, CDR1 is SGHVS and CDR2 is FQNEAQ.